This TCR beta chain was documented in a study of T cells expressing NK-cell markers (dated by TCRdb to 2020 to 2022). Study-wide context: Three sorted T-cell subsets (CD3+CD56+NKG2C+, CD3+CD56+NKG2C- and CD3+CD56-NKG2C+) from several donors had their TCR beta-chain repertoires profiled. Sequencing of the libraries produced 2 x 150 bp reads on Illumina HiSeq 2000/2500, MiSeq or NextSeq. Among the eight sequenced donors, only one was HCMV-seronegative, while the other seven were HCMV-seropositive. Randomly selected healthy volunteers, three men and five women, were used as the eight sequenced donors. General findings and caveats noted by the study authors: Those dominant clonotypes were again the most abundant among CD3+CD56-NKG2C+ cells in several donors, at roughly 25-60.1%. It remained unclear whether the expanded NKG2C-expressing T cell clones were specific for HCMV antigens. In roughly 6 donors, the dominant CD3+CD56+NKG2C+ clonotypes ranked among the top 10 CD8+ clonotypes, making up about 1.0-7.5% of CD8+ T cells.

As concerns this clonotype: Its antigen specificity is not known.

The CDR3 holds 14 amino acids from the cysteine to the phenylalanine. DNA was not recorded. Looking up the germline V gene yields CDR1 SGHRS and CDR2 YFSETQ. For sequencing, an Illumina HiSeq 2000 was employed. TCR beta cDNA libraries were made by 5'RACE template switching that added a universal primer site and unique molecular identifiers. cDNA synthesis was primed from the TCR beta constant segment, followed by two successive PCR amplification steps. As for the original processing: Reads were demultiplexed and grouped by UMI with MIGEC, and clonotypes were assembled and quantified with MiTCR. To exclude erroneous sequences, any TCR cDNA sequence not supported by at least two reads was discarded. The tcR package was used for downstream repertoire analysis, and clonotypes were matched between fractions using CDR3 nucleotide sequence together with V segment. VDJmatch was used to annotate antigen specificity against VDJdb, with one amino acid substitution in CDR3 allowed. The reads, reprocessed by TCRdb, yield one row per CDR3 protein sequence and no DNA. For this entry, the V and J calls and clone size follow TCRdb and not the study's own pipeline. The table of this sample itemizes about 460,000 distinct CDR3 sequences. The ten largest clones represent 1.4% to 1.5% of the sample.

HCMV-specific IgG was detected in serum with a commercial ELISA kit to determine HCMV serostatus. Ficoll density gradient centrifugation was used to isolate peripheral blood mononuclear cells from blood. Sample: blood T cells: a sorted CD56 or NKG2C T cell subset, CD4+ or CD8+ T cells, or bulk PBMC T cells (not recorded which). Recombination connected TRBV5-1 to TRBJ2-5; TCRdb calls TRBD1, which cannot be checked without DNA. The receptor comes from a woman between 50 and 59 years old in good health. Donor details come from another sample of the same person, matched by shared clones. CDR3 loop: CASRRRTAQETQYF.